Presented here are 4 T cell receptor beta chains from one specimen sequenced in a study of cytomegalovirus exposure and HLA in healthy donors. Researchers ran the PCR with 60 Vbeta and 13 Jbeta primers. TCRdb's table, derived via immunoSEQ multiplex PCR, lists solely in-frame clones and lacks some. Seen here are some 41,000 clones, about half observed once, and the top ten hold around 6%. Material for sequencing was PBMCs. Receptors were obtained from a man aged 55 to 70 in good health and CMV-seronegative.

This chain connects TRBV6-1 to TRBJ2-1; no clear D gene. The CDR3 spans 13 residues. With 4 bases removed from V and 5 bases from J, the gap between germline ends came to 9 bases. Per germline, CDR1 MNHNS and CDR2 SASEGT. This CDR3 reads CASSVNYHNEQFF. In DNA, the CDR3 is TGTGCCAGCAGTGTTAACTACCACAATGAGCAGTTCTTC.

The chain links TRBV4-3 to TRBJ1-5, with D possibly matching TRBD1 (5 bases). CDR3 length: 14 amino acids. Trimming removed 4 bases at V and 11 bases at J, with 18 bases between. Germline loops: CDR1 LGHNA, CDR2 YSLEER. Written as DNA, the CDR3 is TGCGCCAGCAGCCGACAGCCGGGGGACGAGGCCCAGCATTTT. Translating gives CASSRQPGDEAQHF.

This clone was found a few times. The chain links TRBV5-4 to TRBJ2-1; 11 bases fit TRBD2. V lost 1 base to trimming and J lost 0 bases; unmatched junction nucleotides: 6. Germline CDR1 reads SGHNT; CDR2 reads YYREEE (reference sequence). CDR3 length equals 18 residues. The CDR3 nucleotides are TGTGCCAGCAGCTTGAGTCTAGCGGGAGGCCGCTCCTACAATGAGCAGTTCTTC. Translation gives CASSLSLAGGRSYNEQFF.

The chain links TRBV30 to TRBJ2-7; weak D call: TRBD2 (6 bases). In germline, CDR1 is GTSNPN, CDR2 SVGIG (reference sequence). The CDR3 length is 13 residues. The V and J ends lost 1 base and 7 bases respectively, with 14 bases between them. The CDR3 sequence: CAWSALGGGEQYF. The DNA of the CDR3 is TGTGCCTGGAGTGCCCTGGGGGGTGGAGAGCAGTACTTC.